This T cell receptor beta chain is drawn from a study of T cell responses to AZD1222 COVID-19 vaccine. On the study more broadly: Whether given at about 4 or about 12 weeks, second doses were pooled. Notes on the study in general: Only six or seven AZD1222 recipients tested seropositive at baseline. Repertoire samples came only from after the peak T cell response. The donor group comprised mostly white British people and more females; the analysis possibly underestimated clonal diversity.

This CDR3 is built from 13 residues. The germline V gene has CDR1 LGHDT and CDR2 YNNKEL (reference sequence). The ends lost 3 bases at V and 11 bases at J; junction bases unmatched: 7. As to this clone: Its matching antigen is unknown.

Measured with immunoSEQ multiplex PCR; TCRdb has only the in-frame clones, and not every one. The sample contains some 100,000 clones, about 82% of which appear only once. The rearrangement joins TRBV3-1 (or the pseudogene TRBV3-2) to TRBJ2-1; 7 bases agree with TRBD1. The receptor was isolated from an adult in good health. Specimen: peripheral blood, collected on day 0 of AZD1222 vaccination. The CDR3 nucleotides read TGTGCCAGCAGCCACGCGAGACAGGGACAGCAGTTCTTC. Its translation is CASSHARQGQQFF.